These 8 T cell receptor beta chains were sequenced from one sample in a study of identical twins. MiXCR, applied by TCRdb to the 5' RACE reads, yields one record per CDR3 protein. The sample shows about 570,000 distinct CDR3 sequences, approximately 9.6% of them seen only once. The same sample was also studied in work on yellow fever vaccine responses in identical twins.

The sample consisted of PBMCs. These receptors all come from a woman aged 18 to 35 in good health.

This clonotype has a handful of counts. A read error may explain this, as a much larger clone is one base away. The V gene is TRBV6-2 or TRBV6-3, the J gene TRBJ1-6; unclear D gene. Germline CDR1 and CDR2: MNHEY and SVGEGT. This CDR3 has 15 amino acids. V shed 6 bases and J shed 0 bases, with 9 bases lying between them. CDR3 region: CASSDTSSYNSPLHF. DNA of the CDR3: TGTGCCAGCAGCGACACGAGCTCCTATAATTCACCCCTCCACTTT.

The CDR3 bases are TGTGCCAGCAGTTTGAACCCCTGGGACGTAAACAGGGGAGAGACCCAGTACTTC. It is translated as CASSLNPWDVNRGETQYF. The chain uses TRBV28 and TRBJ2-5; 7 bases fit TRBD1. The CDR3 loop spans 18 amino acids. V lost 3 bases to trimming and J lost 4 bases; unmatched junction nucleotides: 17. Germline V gene sequence: CDR1 MDHEN, CDR2 SYDVKM.

The chain's CDR3 is CASSWGMGVGGELFF. DNA of the CDR3: TGTGCCAGCAGCTGGGGGATGGGAGTCGGCGGGGAGCTGTTTTTT. The rearrangement joins TRBV9 to TRBJ2-2; D might be TRBD1 or TRBD2, each matching 5 bases. Trimming removed 4 bases from V and 7 bases from J, with 17 bases in between. This CDR3 spans 15 amino acids. Per the germline V gene, CDR1 is SGDLS and CDR2 is YYNGEE.

This clonotype was picked up a small number of times. The chain joins TRBV25-1 to TRBJ2-5; 7 bases match TRBD2. CDR3 length: 13 amino acids. V dropped 11 bases and J dropped 4; count of bases not matched to a gene: 10. From germline, CDR1 is MGHDK and CDR2 SYGVNS. The chain's CDR3 is CACRGEAGETQYF. The CDR3 DNA follows: TGTGCCTGCCGGGGGGAGGCTGGAGAGACCCAGTACTTC.

This clonotype was detected ten times or more. This CDR3 is CASSPGVTDTQYF. The DNA of the CDR3 is TGCGCCAGCAGCCCGGGGGTTACAGATACGCAGTATTTT. The rearrangement links TRBV4-3 to TRBJ2-3; D is possibly TRBD2 (6 bases). The CDR3 contains 13 residues. Deletions cut 4 bases from V and 3 bases from J, with 8 bases between. From germline, CDR1 is LGHNA and CDR2 YSLEER.

This chain uses TRBV3-1 with TRBJ2-3; 7 bases fit TRBD1. Germline V CDR1 and CDR2: LGHDT, YNNKEL (reference sequence). This CDR3 comprises 16 residues. V was pared by 0 bases and J by 0 bases, with 3 bases of the junction left unmatched. The DNA of the CDR3 is TGTGCCAGCAGCCAAGAGCAGGGGGATAGCACAGATACGCAGTATTTT. It specifies CASSQEQGDSTDTQYF.

This clonotype has just a few counts. The rearrangement uses TRBV20-1 and TRBJ1-1; D unclear. Trimming removed 5 bases from V and 2 bases from J, with 12 bases in between. In germline, CDR1 is DFQATT, CDR2 SNEGSKA (reference sequence). The CDR3 is made up of 13 amino acids. CDR3 nucleotides: TGCAGTGCTCGCCTCTTTGACAACACTGAAGCTTTCTTT. Translating gives CSARLFDNTEAFF.

This clonotype has a count of ten or more. The genes are TRBV7-2 and TRBJ2-7; tentatively, D is TRBD1 or TRBD2 (5 bases each). CDR1 and CDR2 from the germline V gene are SGHTA and FQGNSA. The CDR3 is made up of 15 amino acids. V was shortened by 5 bases and J by 0 bases, with 14 bases between the two germline ends. CDR3 residues: CASSAPGRSSYEQYF. In DNA, the CDR3 is TGTGCCAGCAGCGCACCGGGACGCAGCTCCTACGAGCAGTACTTC. Supplemented by reference TRBV7-2 and TRBJ2-7, the full variable domain reads GAGVSQSPSNKVTEKGKDVELRCDPISGHTALYWYRQSLGQGLEFLIYFQGNSAPDKSGLPSDRFSAERTGGSVSTLTIQRTQQEDSAVYLCASSAPGRSSYEQYFGPGTRLTVT.